Included here is one T cell receptor beta chain sequence, with context. Germline CDR1 and CDR2: LNHDA and SQIVND (reference sequence). Trimming took 1 base from V and 3 from J, leaving 24 bases between them. The CDR3 contains 19 residues. Clones were sequenced by immunoSEQ multiplex PCR, and TCRdb holds only the in-frame ones, with some missing. This table has tens of thousands of clones, 87% appearing once. This entry belongs to a study of blood T cell repertoires in COVID-19. Study background: T cells, B-cell-depleted T cells, or PBMCs provided the cDNA or gDNA that served as material.

The receptor's source is a human donor with acute or convalescent COVID-19. The donor label of this sample is uncertain. This chain uses TRBV19 with TRBJ2-5, with a possible D match to TRBD1 (5 bases). The sequencing input was peripheral blood. The CDR3 loop is CASSIVGRERSAPKETQYF. In DNA form, the CDR3 reads TGTGCCAGTAGTATAGTGGGCAGGGAAAGATCGGCCCCCAAAGAGACCCAGTACTTC.